This TCR beta chain is drawn from a study of T cells in localized non-small cell lung cancer. Points from the study as a whole: A median of about 60 of the top 100 tumor clones appeared in adjacent lung, which was paired and uninvolved. Uninvolved adjacent lung showed the highest T cell clonality, exceeding tumor.

Germline-derived CDR1 and CDR2 are SGHRS and YFSETQ. The CDR3 sequence is 15 residues long. The J segment lost 7 bases and the V segment lost 4 bases, leaving 13 bases of the junction unmatched. The assay was immunoSEQ multiplex PCR, and TCRdb's table has in-frame clones only and misses some. This table holds approximately 26,000 clones, around 93% found once. Comments on this clone: Its antigen is currently unknown.

The clonotype comes from a female donor of 60 years or more with stage II squamous cell lung carcinoma. This material consisted of peripheral blood, taken before any cancer treatment. The chain links TRBV5-1 to TRBJ1-2; 7 bases match TRBD1. In DNA form, the CDR3 reads TGCGCCAGCAGCACTGGGGGACAGATCGCTGCTGGCTACACCTTC. Its protein is CASSTGGQIAAGYTF.